Described below is a single TCR beta chain sequence and its context. Its antigen is as yet unknown. Generated by immunoSEQ multiplex PCR, the TCRdb table keeps only in-frame clones and is missing some. The sample lists roughly 120,000 clones, more than 70% occurring once. The sample is drawn from a study of cytomegalovirus exposure and HLA in healthy donors. About the study: It was reported in a later analysis that the same platform had been used for the 110 or so validation repertoires as for the 550 to 700 first-cohort repertoires.

This CDR3 is 14 amino acids long. The V end lost 1 base, the J end lost 2 bases, and 6 bases lay between the germline ends. Germline V CDR1 and CDR2: SGHAT, FQNNGV. Regarding the study as a whole: Among TCR beta chains, those listed as cytomegalovirus-associated numbered about 160.

The receptor was isolated from a woman between 18 and 29 years old in good health and CMV-seronegative. What was sequenced was PBMCs. The chain uses TRBV11-2 and TRBJ2-4, with a possible D match to TRBD1 (5 bases). CDR3 protein: CASSLGGTKNIQYF. CDR3 DNA sequence: TGTGCCAGCAGCTTAGGGGGCACCAAAAACATTCAGTACTTC.